These 3 T cell receptor beta chains came from one sample sequenced in a study of shared clonotypes between healthy human individuals. The method was immunoSEQ multiplex PCR; TCRdb's version includes in-frame clones alone and lacks a portion of them. In the table there are some 2,000,000 clones, about 95% of which are singletons. The naive CD8 population came from CD45RO-negative cells selected for CCR7, without terminally differentiated effector memory CD45RA+ cells. What was sequenced was naive CD8+ T cells sorted from blood. The receptor source for this set is a man in his late teens or twenties in good health.

The chain combines TRBV4-1 with TRBJ2-7; 9 nucleotides align to TRBD2. This CDR3 contains 15 residues. Germline CDR1 MGHRA, CDR2 YSYEKL. V dropped 4 bases and J dropped 1; count of bases not matched to a gene: 5. CDR3 amino acids: CASSPRLAASYEQYF. The CDR3 DNA sequence: TGCGCCAGCAGCCCAAGACTAGCGGCTTCCTACGAGCAGTACTTC.

The chain links TRBV13 to TRBJ2-7, with a possible D match to TRBD2 (5 bases). Trimming left V 4 bases short and J 2 bases short, with 18 bases between. Germline V gene lookup returns CDR1 PRHDT and CDR2 FYEKMQ (reference sequence). This CDR3 has 16 residues. Here the CDR3 reads CASSSGGSYSPYEQYF. CDR3 sequence (DNA): TGTGCCAGCAGCTCAGGAGGATCCTACTCCCCCTACGAGCAGTACTTC.

The gene calls are TRBV9 and TRBJ2-2, with no clear D. This CDR3 spans 16 amino acids. Germline V CDR1 and CDR2: SGDLS, YYNGEE. V gave up 4 bases and J gave up 1 base, with 14 bases separating them. CDR3 in amino acids: CASSSWTEMNTGELFF. The CDR3, as DNA: TGTGCCAGCAGCTCATGGACGGAAATGAACACCGGGGAGCTGTTTTTT.